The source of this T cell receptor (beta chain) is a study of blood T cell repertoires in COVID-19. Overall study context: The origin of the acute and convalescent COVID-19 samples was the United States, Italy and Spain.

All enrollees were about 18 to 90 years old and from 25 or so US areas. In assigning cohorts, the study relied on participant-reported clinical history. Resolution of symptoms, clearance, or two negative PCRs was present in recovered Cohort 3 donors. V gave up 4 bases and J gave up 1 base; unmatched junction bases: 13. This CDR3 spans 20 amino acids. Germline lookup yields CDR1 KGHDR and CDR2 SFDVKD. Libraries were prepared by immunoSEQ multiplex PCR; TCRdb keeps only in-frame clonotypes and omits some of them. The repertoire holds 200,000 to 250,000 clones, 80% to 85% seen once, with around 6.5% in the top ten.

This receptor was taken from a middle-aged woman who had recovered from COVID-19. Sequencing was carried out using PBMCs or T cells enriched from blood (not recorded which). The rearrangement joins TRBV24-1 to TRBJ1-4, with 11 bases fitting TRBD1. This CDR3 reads CATSDPKLDRGLGTNEKLFF. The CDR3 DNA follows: TGTGCCACCAGTGACCCAAAATTGGACAGGGGGCTGGGAACTAATGAAAAACTGTTTTTT.